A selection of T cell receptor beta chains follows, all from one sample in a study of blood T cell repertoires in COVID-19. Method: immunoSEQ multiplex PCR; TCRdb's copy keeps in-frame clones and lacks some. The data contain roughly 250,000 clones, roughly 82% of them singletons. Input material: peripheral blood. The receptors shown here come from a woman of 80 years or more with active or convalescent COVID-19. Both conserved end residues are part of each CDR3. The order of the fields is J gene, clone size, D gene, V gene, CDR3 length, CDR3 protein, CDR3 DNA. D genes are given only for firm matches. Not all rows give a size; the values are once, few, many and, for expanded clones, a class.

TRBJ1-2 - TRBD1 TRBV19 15 CASSVETGGMDGYTF TGTGCCAGTAGCGTCGAGACAGGGGGCATGGATGGCTACACCTTC
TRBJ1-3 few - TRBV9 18 CASSRAHWRDLSGNTIYF TGTGCCAGCAGCAGAGCCCATTGGAGAGATCTCTCTGGAAACACCATATATTTT
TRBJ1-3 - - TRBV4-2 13 CASSWRAGNTIYF TGTGCCAGCAGTTGGAGAGCGGGAAACACCATATATTTT
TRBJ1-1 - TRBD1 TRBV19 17 CASSDPRDRGRGTEAFF TGTGCCAGTAGCGACCCCCGGGACAGGGGGCGAGGAACTGAAGCTTTCTTT
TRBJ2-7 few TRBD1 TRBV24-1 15 CATSDSRQGAYEQYF TGTGCCACCAGTGATTCCCGACAGGGCGCCTACGAGCAGTACTTC
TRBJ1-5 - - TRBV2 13 CASSSDVNQPQHF TGTGCCAGCAGCTCAGATGTGAATCAGCCCCAGCATTTT
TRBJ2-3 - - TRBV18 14 CASSPGQGTDTQYF TGTGCCAGCTCACCCGGGCAGGGTACAGATACGCAGTATTTT
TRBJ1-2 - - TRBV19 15 CASSIGRQANYGYTF TGTGCCAGTAGTATAGGACGACAGGCTAACTATGGCTACACCTTC
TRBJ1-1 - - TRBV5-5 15 CASSWYEGLNTEAFF TGTGCCAGCAGCTGGTACGAGGGTTTGAACACTGAAGCTTTCTTT
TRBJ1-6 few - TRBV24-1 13 CATSILANSPLHF TGTGCCACCAGTATCCTAGCTAATTCACCCCTCCACTTT
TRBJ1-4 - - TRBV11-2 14 CASSLDPGMSKLFF TGTGCCAGCAGCTTAGATCCGGGAATGAGCAAACTGTTTTTT
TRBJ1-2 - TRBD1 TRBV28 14 CASSLDRGLYGYTF TGTGCCAGCAGTTTGGACAGGGGGCTCTATGGCTACACCTTC
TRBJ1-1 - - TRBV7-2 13 CASRLQGYTEAFF TGTGCCAGCAGACTTCAGGGGTACACTGAAGCTTTCTTT
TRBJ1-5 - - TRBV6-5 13 CASRQGNNQPQHF TGTGCCAGCAGACAGGGTAACAATCAGCCCCAGCATTTT
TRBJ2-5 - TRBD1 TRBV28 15 CASSQRDSFQETQYF TGTGCCAGCAGTCAAAGGGACAGCTTCCAAGAGACCCAGTACTTC
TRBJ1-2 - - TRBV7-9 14 CASSLTARDTGYTF TGTGCCAGCAGCTTAACCGCCCGGGACACCGGCTACACCTTC
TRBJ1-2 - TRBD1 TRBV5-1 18 CASSLRGDRATANYGYTF TGCGCCAGCAGCTTGAGGGGGGACAGGGCGACGGCTAACTATGGCTACACCTTC
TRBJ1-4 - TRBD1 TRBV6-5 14 CASSSRQGYEKLFF TGTGCCAGCAGTTCGAGACAGGGGTATGAAAAACTGTTTTTT
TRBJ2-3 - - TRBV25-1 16 CASSELVTDRTDTQYF TGTGCCAGCAGTGAATTGGTTACAGACCGCACAGATACGCAGTATTTT
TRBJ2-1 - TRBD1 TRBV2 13 CAGWGQGQGEQFF TGTGCCGGGTGGGGACAGGGACAAGGGGAGCAGTTCTTC
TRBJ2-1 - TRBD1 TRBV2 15 CASSPGQGSYNEQFF TGTGCCAGCAGTCCGGGACAGGGATCCTACAATGAGCAGTTCTTC
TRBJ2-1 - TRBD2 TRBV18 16 CASSPPGRGGWNEQFF TGTGCCAGCTCACCACCTGGACGGGGAGGGTGGAATGAGCAGTTCTTC
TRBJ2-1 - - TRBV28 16 CASGLTGTFLNNEQFF TGTGCCAGCGGGCTTACCGGGACTTTCCTAAACAATGAGCAGTTCTTC
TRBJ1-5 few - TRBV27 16 CASSLSGTLSNQPQHF TGTGCCAGCAGTTTATCCGGGACTTTGAGCAATCAGCCCCAGCATTTT
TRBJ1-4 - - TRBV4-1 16 CASSQSRANFREKLFF TGCGCCAGCAGCCAATCGCGGGCGAACTTCCGTGAAAAACTGTTTTTT
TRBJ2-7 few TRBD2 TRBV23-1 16 CASSQSNPGGAYEQYF TGCGCCAGCAGTCAATCTAATCCCGGGGGGGCCTACGAGCAGTACTTC
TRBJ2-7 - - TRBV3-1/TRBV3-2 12 CASSQGGWEQYF TGTGCCAGCAGCCAAGGAGGGTGGGAGCAGTACTTC
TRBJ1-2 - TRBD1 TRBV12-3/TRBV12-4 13 CASSLLRGRGYTF TGTGCCAGCAGTTTATTAAGGGGGCGCGGCTACACCTTC
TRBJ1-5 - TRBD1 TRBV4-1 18 CASSQDGGGQGISQPQHF TGCGCCAGCAGCCAAGATGGCGGGGGACAGGGAATATCTCAGCCCCAGCATTTT
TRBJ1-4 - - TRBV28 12 CASRPGGEKLFF TGTGCCAGCCGACCGGGGGGCGAAAAACTGTTTTTT
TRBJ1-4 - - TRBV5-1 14 CASSLDRVHEKLFF TGCGCCAGCAGCTTGGACAGGGTACATGAAAAACTGTTTTTT
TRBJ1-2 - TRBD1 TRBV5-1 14 CASSPGGYGYGYTF TGCGCCAGCAGCCCAGGGGGCTATGGCTATGGCTACACCTTC
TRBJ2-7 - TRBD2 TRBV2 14 CASRGAGGFYEQYF TGTGCCAGCCGGGGAGCGGGAGGTTTCTACGAGCAGTACTTC
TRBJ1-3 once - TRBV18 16 CASSDTGGSLGNTIYF TGTGCCAGCTCAGACACGGGAGGCAGTCTCGGAAACACCATATATTTT
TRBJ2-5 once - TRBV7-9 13 CASSFRGQETQYF TGTGCCAGCAGCTTCCGGGGACAAGAGACCCAGTACTTC